This T cell receptor beta chain was captured in a study of T cell responses to AZD1222 COVID-19 vaccine. Points on this clone: Its antigen is undetermined.

TCRdb's table, derived via immunoSEQ multiplex PCR, lists solely in-frame clones and lacks some. Counted here are over 150,000 clones, around 88% occurring once; the ten biggest clones make up approximately 0.5%. Broader study findings: Baseline serostatus was positive in only a handful of AZD1222 recipients.

This CDR3 region has 13 residues. The germline V gene has CDR1 SGHTA and CDR2 FQGNSA. The V end lost 4 bases, the J end lost 9 bases, and 10 bases lay between the germline ends. The gene calls are TRBV7-2 and TRBJ1-6; the D is unclear. The sample here was peripheral blood, taken on day 0 of AZD1222 vaccination. This sequence originates from an adult in good health. This CDR3 reads CASSSHRTSPLHF. DNA for the CDR3: TGTGCCAGCAGCTCCCATCGGACTTCACCCCTCCACTTT. The full variable domain, completed using reference TRBV7-2 and TRBJ1-6, is GAGVSQSPSNKVTEKGKDVELRCDPISGHTALYWYRQSLGQGLEFLIYFQGNSAPDKSGLPSDRFSAERTGGSVSTLTIQRTQQEDSAVYLCASSSHRTSPLHFGNGTRLTVT.